This entry lists 21 T cell receptor beta chains sequenced from one sample in a study of response to subunit inactivated influenza vaccine. TCRdb reprocessed the RT-PCR reads via MiXCR and lists one record per CDR3 protein. The table shows more than 450,000 distinct CDR3 sequences, with about 10% occurring only once. Sequencing used PBMCs from blood, obtained on the day of vaccination. Receptor source: a man between 45 and 60 years old who received an inactivated influenza vaccine.

This clonotype was counted only a few times. This chain joins TRBV20-1 and TRBJ1-6, with D possibly matching TRBD1 (5 bases). The CDR3 extends over 15 amino acids. The germline V gene has CDR1 DFQATT and CDR2 SNEGSKA (reference sequence). Trimming cost V 3 bases and J 0 bases, with 9 bases left between them. The CDR3 is CSARGTYSYNSPLHF. The CDR3 DNA is TGCAGTGCTAGGGGGACGTACTCCTATAATTCACCCCTCCACTTT.

This clonotype has just a few counts. This sequence joins TRBV20-1 and TRBJ2-5; 7 bases line up with TRBD1. V lost 6 bases, J lost 3 bases, and 4 bases stayed unmatched. In germline, CDR1 is DFQATT, CDR2 SNEGSKA (reference sequence). The CDR3 is 12 amino acids. The CDR3 nucleotides are TGCAGTGCAACACAGGGGAAAGAGACCCAGTACTTC. It translates to CSATQGKETQYF.

The table lists this clonotype with a few counts. This chain links TRBV5-1 with TRBJ2-5, with 7 bases identical to TRBD1. The CDR3 length is 17 residues. J lost 1 base, V lost 0 bases, and 9 bases had no gene match. Germline CDR1 reads SGHRS; CDR2 reads YFSETQ. As DNA, the CDR3 is TGCGCCAGCAGCTTGGGAGTGGGACAGAGTATCCAAGAGACCCAGTACTTC. Protein: CASSLGVGQSIQETQYF.

The CDR3 region has the DNA TGCGCCAGCAGCCAAGATCCCCAGGGGATAGATACGCAGTATTTT. Its translation is CASSQDPQGIDTQYF. This chain joins TRBV4-3 and TRBJ2-3; a weak D match, TRBD1 (6 bases). V shed 0 bases and J shed 5 bases, with 12 bases lying between them. This CDR3 is built from 15 residues. Germline CDR1 and CDR2: LGHNA and YSLEER.

The chain recombines TRBV9 with TRBJ2-3, with D perhaps matching TRBD2 (6 bases). Between the trimmed V and J ends, which lost 2 bases and 1 base, there was a span of 11 bases. Germline V lookup: CDR1 SGDLS, CDR2 YYNGEE. The CDR3 is made up of 15 amino acids. This CDR3 is CASSVGGGGTDTQYF. CDR3 DNA: TGTGCCAGCAGCGTCGGGGGAGGCGGCACAGATACGCAGTATTTT.

This clonotype was observed at least ten times. The chain links TRBV5-1 to TRBJ2-7, with 9 bases matching TRBD1. Germline loops: CDR1 SGHRS, CDR2 YFSETQ. Trimming cost V 2 bases and J 4 bases; bases outside gene matches: 7. CDR3 length: 15 residues. CDR3 residues: CASSLYPGQGYEQYF. CDR3 DNA: TGCGCCAGCAGCTTATACCCGGGACAGGGTTACGAGCAGTACTTC.

This clonotype showed up just a few times. This chain links TRBV5-1 with TRBJ2-3, with D perhaps matching TRBD1 or TRBD2 (5 bases each). Trimming pared 4 bases from V and 8 bases from J, leaving 8 bases between. This CDR3 region has 11 residues. Germline CDR1 and CDR2: SGHRS and YFSETQ. The CDR3 DNA reads TGCGCCAGCAGCCGGGACCTTACGCAGTATTTT. This codes for CASSRDLTQYF. The full variable domain, rest sourced from reference TRBV5-1 and TRBJ2-3, is KAGVTQTPRYLIKTRGQQVTLSCSPISGHRSVSWYQQTPGQGLQFLFEYFSETQRNKGNFPGRFSGRQFSNSRSEMNVSTLELGDSALYLCASSRDLTQYFGPGTRLTVL.

This clonotype was detected ten times or more. The chain has TRBV4-3 and TRBJ2-7, with D maybe TRBD1 (6 bases). From germline, CDR1 is LGHNA and CDR2 YSLEER. This CDR3 comprises 13 residues. V lost 0 bases and J 3 bases, leaving 6 bases between the germline ends. CDR3 region: CASSQDRGYEQYF. The CDR3 region has the DNA TGCGCCAGCAGCCAAGACAGGGGCTACGAGCAGTACTTC.

Here the CDR3 reads CASGGGLTSTEAFF. The CDR3, as DNA: TGTGCCAGCGGGGGGGGACTTACTTCGACTGAAGCTTTCTTT. The chain uses TRBV7-9 and TRBJ1-1, with D tentatively TRBD1 (5 bases). V was shortened by 8 bases and J by 5 bases, with 18 bases between the two germline ends. The CDR3 loop spans 14 amino acids. Germline-derived CDR1 and CDR2 are SEHNR and FQNEAQ (reference sequence).

There are many counts of this clonotype. The rearrangement joins TRBV24-1 to TRBJ2-2; D might be TRBD1 (6 bases). Trimming took off 3 bases at V and 0 bases at J, with 16 bases between the two ends. There are 18 residues in the CDR3. Germline V gives CDR1 KGHDR, CDR2 SFDVKD. CDR3 sequence reads: CATSDVTGSGTNTGELFF. The CDR3 nucleotides read TGTGCCACCAGTGATGTAACAGGGAGTGGAACGAACACCGGGGAGCTGTTTTTT.

This clonotype appeared many times. This chain connects TRBV11-2 to TRBJ2-1, with 11 bases aligning to TRBD2. J gave up 3 bases and V 1 base, and 2 bases lay outside the gene matches. The CDR3 length is 16 residues. CDR1 and CDR2 from the germline V gene are SGHAT and FQNNGV. The CDR3: CASSLVAGGHYNEQFF. CDR3 nucleotide sequence: TGTGCCAGCAGCTTAGTAGCGGGAGGGCACTACAATGAGCAGTTCTTC.

This clonotype was recorded at least ten times. The chain couples TRBV20-1 to TRBJ2-1; 11 bases fit TRBD1. Per the germline V gene, CDR1 is DFQATT and CDR2 is SNEGSKA (reference sequence). The CDR3 spans 13 residues. V shed 7 bases, J shed 7 bases, and the junction held 6 bases outside the gene matches. CDR3 bases: TGCAGTGTCCCGGGACAGGGGGGGAATGAGCAGTTCTTC. Amino acid sequence: CSVPGQGGNEQFF.

V is TRBV5-1 and J is TRBJ2-7; tentative D call: TRBD2 (6 bases). This CDR3 comprises 13 residues. V lost 0 bases to trimming and J lost 7 bases, with 11 bases between them. The V gene's germline CDR1 is SGHRS and CDR2 YFSETQ. CDR3 amino acids: CASSLGSAGEQYF. CDR3 nucleotide sequence: TGCGCCAGCAGCTTGGGGTCTGCGGGGGAGCAGTACTTC.

The rearrangement joins TRBV10-3 to TRBJ2-7; 12 bases are shared with TRBD1. This CDR3 comprises 15 residues. Losses at the gene ends were 2 bases for V and 5 bases for J; bases not matched to a gene: 4. Germline assignment: CDR1 ENHRY and CDR2 SYGVKD. This CDR3 is CAISERDRGLHEQYF. The CDR3 DNA reads as TGTGCCATCAGTGAGCGGGACAGGGGGCTTCACGAGCAGTACTTC.

This chain links TRBV4-3 with TRBJ2-5; D is ambiguous. This CDR3 is built from 15 residues. Germline CDR1 and CDR2: LGHNA and YSLEER. The ends were cut back, 0 bases at V and 11 bases at J, with 19 bases in the middle. The CDR3 here is CASSQDHGPSPRQYF. CDR3 coding DNA: TGCGCCAGCAGCCAAGACCACGGGCCAAGCCCAAGACAGTACTTC.

This clonotype was picked up a small number of times. This chain joins TRBV7-9 and TRBJ1-1, with D perhaps matching TRBD1 (5 bases). The CDR3 length is 15 residues. Germline V gene lookup returns CDR1 SEHNR and CDR2 FQNEAQ (reference sequence). Trimming took off 0 bases at V and 0 bases at J, with 8 bases between the two ends. The CDR3 nucleotides read TGTGCCAGCAGCTTAGCTAAGGGGTTGAACACTGAAGCTTTCTTT. Protein product: CASSLAKGLNTEAFF.

This clonotype was recorded once. The CDR3 DNA is TGCAGCGTTGGGAGGGGATTGGGCTACAATGAGCAGTTCTTC. Its translation is CSVGRGLGYNEQFF. V gene TRBV29-1 combines with J gene TRBJ2-1, with D possibly being TRBD2 (6 bases). CDR1 and CDR2 from the germline V gene are SQVTM and ANQGSEA. V lost 4 bases, J lost 3 bases, and 13 bases lay in between. The CDR3 runs to 14 residues.

This clonotype was observed a few times. This chain joins TRBV27 and TRBJ2-2; unclear D gene. The CDR3 has 15 residues. From germline, CDR1 is MNHEY and CDR2 SMNVEV (reference sequence). Deletions cut 2 bases from V and 5 bases from J, with 12 bases between. The CDR3 is CASSLRESWTGELFF. The CDR3 DNA reads TGTGCCAGCAGTTTAAGGGAATCCTGGACCGGGGAGCTGTTTTTT.

The chain couples TRBV7-9 to TRBJ2-2; the D is unclear. Germline loops: CDR1 SEHNR, CDR2 FQNEAQ (reference sequence). The CDR3 runs 14 residues. Trimming pared 3 bases from V and 5 bases from J, leaving 10 bases between. For the CDR3, the DNA is TGTGCCAGCAGCTTGGTAGAGGCGACCGGGGAGCTGTTTTTT. This encodes CASSLVEATGELFF.

This clonotype appeared a few times. V and J are TRBV7-2 and TRBJ2-7; TRBD1 matches at 7 bases. With V trimmed by 0 bases and J by 4 bases, 15 bases remained unmatched. The CDR3 totals 18 residues. Germline V CDR1 and CDR2: SGHTA, FQGNSA. The CDR3, as DNA: TGTGCCAGCAGCTTAGCGGGACAGAGTAACCCCCTACAATACGAGCAGTACTTC. Its translation is CASSLAGQSNPLQYEQYF.

V usage is TRBV3-1 and J usage is TRBJ2-3; 12 bases map to TRBD2. V shed 4 bases, J shed 8 bases, and the junction held 7 bases outside the gene matches. The germline gives CDR1 LGHDT, CDR2 YNNKEL (reference sequence). This CDR3 comprises 15 residues. The CDR3 is CASSPVTSGGGTQYF. CDR3 DNA: TGTGCCAGCAGCCCGGTGACTAGCGGGGGTGGTACGCAGTATTTT.